These T cell receptor beta chains were read from a single sample in a study of blood T cell repertoires in COVID-19. Repertoires were generated with immunoSEQ multiplex PCR, while TCRdb's copy carries only in-frame clones and drops some. The sample carries roughly 200,000 clones, just under 80% recorded once. What was sequenced was peripheral blood. Source of these receptors: a woman of 80 years or more with active or convalescent COVID-19. Both conserved end residues are part of each CDR3. The order of the fields is clone size, D gene, J gene, V gene, CDR3 protein, CDR3 DNA. D genes are given only for firm matches. Part of the rows lack a size; the others show once, few, many or a class for expanded clones.

clone_size: -
d_call: -
j_call: TRBJ1-3
v_call: TRBV9
cdr3_aa: CASMEGTEGNTIYF
cdr3_nt: TGTGCCAGCATGGAGGGGACGGAAGGAAACACCATATATTTT

clone_size: -
d_call: -
j_call: TRBJ2-5
v_call: TRBV7-2
cdr3_aa: CASSRGGLGETQYF
cdr3_nt: TGTGCCAGCAGTAGGGGCGGTTTGGGGGAGACCCAGTACTTC

clone_size: -
d_call: -
j_call: TRBJ2-7
v_call: TRBV4-1
cdr3_aa: CASSQEWGVYEQYF
cdr3_nt: TGCGCCAGCAGCCAAGAATGGGGGGTCTACGAGCAGTACTTC

clone_size: -
d_call: -
j_call: TRBJ1-1
v_call: TRBV6-6
cdr3_aa: CASSYITVAEAFF
cdr3_nt: TGTGCCAGCAGTTACATCACTGTCGCTGAAGCTTTCTTT

clone_size: -
d_call: -
j_call: TRBJ2-7
v_call: TRBV28
cdr3_aa: CASSSLAGKRYEQYF
cdr3_nt: TGTGCCAGCAGTTCCTTAGCAGGGAAAAGGTACGAGCAGTACTTC

clone_size: -
d_call: -
j_call: TRBJ1-3
v_call: TRBV4-3
cdr3_aa: CASSQETPSTGNTIYF
cdr3_nt: TGCGCCAGCAGCCAAGAGACTCCATCGACCGGAAACACCATATATTTT

clone_size: -
d_call: TRBD2
j_call: TRBJ2-3
v_call: TRBV7-9
cdr3_aa: CASSQAGADTQYF
cdr3_nt: TGTGCCAGCAGCCAAGCGGGGGCCGATACGCAGTATTTT

clone_size: -
d_call: TRBD2
j_call: TRBJ2-2
v_call: TRBV10-3
cdr3_aa: CAITGLAGGAGELFF
cdr3_nt: TGTGCCATCACGGGGCTAGCGGGGGGCGCCGGGGAGCTGTTTTTT

clone_size: -
d_call: -
j_call: TRBJ2-3
v_call: TRBV2
cdr3_aa: CASRRQEITDTQYF
cdr3_nt: TGTGCCAGCAGACGACAGGAGATCACAGATACGCAGTATTTT

clone_size: -
d_call: -
j_call: TRBJ1-3
v_call: TRBV10-3
cdr3_aa: CAVYGNTIYF
cdr3_nt: TGTGCCGTTTATGGAAACACCATATATTTT

clone_size: few
d_call: -
j_call: TRBJ2-7
v_call: TRBV19
cdr3_aa: CASSIGLSGSYEQYF
cdr3_nt: TGTGCCAGTAGTATAGGACTTAGCGGAAGCTACGAGCAGTACTTC

clone_size: -
d_call: -
j_call: TRBJ1-1
v_call: TRBV28
cdr3_aa: CASRRRQGGATEAFF
cdr3_nt: TGTGCCAGCAGGCGTCGGCAAGGGGGTGCCACTGAAGCTTTCTTT

clone_size: -
d_call: TRBD1
j_call: TRBJ2-7
v_call: TRBV7-9
cdr3_aa: CASSYRGTYEQYF
cdr3_nt: TGTGCCAGCAGCTACAGGGGAACCTACGAGCAGTACTTC

clone_size: few
d_call: TRBD2
j_call: TRBJ2-7
v_call: TRBV11-1
cdr3_aa: CASSRTSGGPSYEQYF
cdr3_nt: TGTGCCAGCAGCCGTACTAGCGGGGGGCCTTCCTACGAGCAGTACTTC

clone_size: -
d_call: -
j_call: TRBJ2-3
v_call: TRBV4-1
cdr3_aa: CASSFHPVAGTDTQYF
cdr3_nt: TGCGCCAGCAGCTTCCACCCCGTAGCGGGCACAGATACGCAGTATTTT

clone_size: -
d_call: -
j_call: TRBJ1-4
v_call: TRBV6-1
cdr3_aa: CASSEVGVGEKLFF
cdr3_nt: TGTGCCAGCAGTGAAGTCGGGGTAGGCGAAAAACTGTTTTTT

clone_size: few
d_call: -
j_call: TRBJ1-4
v_call: TRBV19
cdr3_aa: CASSTLTGTRGEKLFF
cdr3_nt: TGTGCCAGTAGTACGCTTACCGGGACTCGAGGGGAAAAACTGTTTTTT

clone_size: -
d_call: TRBD2
j_call: TRBJ2-3
v_call: TRBV3-1/TRBV3-2
cdr3_aa: CASSQELTSGTRQYF
cdr3_nt: TGTGCCAGCAGCCAAGAGTTGACTAGCGGCACCCGACAGTATTTT

clone_size: -
d_call: TRBD1
j_call: TRBJ1-6
v_call: TRBV6-5
cdr3_aa: CASSSTGVGSPLHF
cdr3_nt: TGTGCCAGCAGTTCGACAGGGGTTGGCTCACCCCTCCACTTT

clone_size: -
d_call: -
j_call: TRBJ1-2
v_call: TRBV3-1/TRBV3-2
cdr3_aa: CASRTAGRGGYTF
cdr3_nt: TGTGCCAGCAGGACGGCGGGTCGGGGTGGCTACACCTTC

clone_size: -
d_call: -
j_call: TRBJ2-5
v_call: TRBV28
cdr3_aa: CASSLVDSKLTQYF
cdr3_nt: TGTGCCAGCAGTCTGGTTGACAGCAAGTTGACCCAGTACTTC

clone_size: -
d_call: -
j_call: TRBJ2-7
v_call: TRBV9
cdr3_aa: CASSGGRQGQSEQYF
cdr3_nt: TGTGCCAGCAGCGGCGGACGGCAGGGCCAGTCCGAGCAGTACTTC

clone_size: -
d_call: -
j_call: TRBJ2-5
v_call: TRBV5-1
cdr3_aa: CASSLAGETQYF
cdr3_nt: TGCGCCAGCAGCTTGGCCGGGGAGACCCAGTACTTC

clone_size: -
d_call: -
j_call: TRBJ2-5
v_call: TRBV5-4
cdr3_aa: CASSLGSREETQYF
cdr3_nt: TGTGCCAGCAGCTTGGGTAGCAGGGAAGAGACCCAGTACTTC

clone_size: -
d_call: TRBD1
j_call: TRBJ1-2
v_call: TRBV5-4
cdr3_aa: CASSPGTGGGDGYGYTF
cdr3_nt: TGTGCCAGCAGCCCTGGGACAGGGGGCGGTGATGGCTATGGCTACACCTTC

clone_size: -
d_call: -
j_call: TRBJ1-1
v_call: TRBV7-2
cdr3_aa: CASSLTLNTEAFF
cdr3_nt: TGTGCCAGCAGCTTAACACTGAACACTGAAGCTTTCTTT

clone_size: -
d_call: -
j_call: TRBJ1-1
v_call: TRBV27
cdr3_aa: CASSKGHRVITEAFF
cdr3_nt: TGTGCCAGCAGTAAAGGGCACAGGGTAATAACTGAAGCTTTCTTT